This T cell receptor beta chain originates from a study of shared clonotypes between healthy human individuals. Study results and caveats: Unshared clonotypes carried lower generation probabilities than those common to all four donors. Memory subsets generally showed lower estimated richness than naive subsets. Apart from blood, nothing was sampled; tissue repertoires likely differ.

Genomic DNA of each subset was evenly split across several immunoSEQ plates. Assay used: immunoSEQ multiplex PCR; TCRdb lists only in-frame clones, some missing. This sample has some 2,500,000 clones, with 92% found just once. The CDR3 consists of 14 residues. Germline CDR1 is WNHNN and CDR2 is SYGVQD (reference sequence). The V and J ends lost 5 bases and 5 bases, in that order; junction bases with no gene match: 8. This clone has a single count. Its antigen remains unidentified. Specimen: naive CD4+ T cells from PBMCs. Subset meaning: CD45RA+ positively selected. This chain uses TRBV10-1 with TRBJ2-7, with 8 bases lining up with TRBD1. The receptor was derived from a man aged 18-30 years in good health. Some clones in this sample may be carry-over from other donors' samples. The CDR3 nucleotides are TGCGCCAGCAGTCTTGACAGGGGAGTGGACGAGCAGTACTTC. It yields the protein CASSLDRGVDEQYF.